Below are 23 T cell receptor beta chains sequenced from a single sample in a study of ipilimumab plus nivolumab after autologous stem cell transplantation. Generated by immunoSEQ multiplex PCR, the TCRdb table keeps only in-frame clones and is missing some. The sample has around 21,000 clones, 81% seen once; the top ten hold approximately 7%. Sample: PBMCs, taken in a trial of ipilimumab plus nivolumab as post-transplant consolidation. These receptors came from a male donor with diffuse large B-cell lymphoma.

The chain is built from TRBV4-2 and TRBJ2-7; 7 bases fit TRBD2. The junction had 4 bases not matched to a gene; V was cut back by 5 bases and J by 0 bases. The CDR3 totals 14 residues. Germline V gives CDR1 LGHNA, CDR2 YNFKEQ. The CDR3 here is CASSGLAVSYEQYF. The DNA of the CDR3 is TGTGCCAGCAGCGGCCTAGCGGTCTCCTACGAGCAGTACTTC.

The V gene is TRBV4-1, the J gene TRBJ2-1; D is undetermined. The CDR3 runs 15 residues. Germline V gives CDR1 MGHRA, CDR2 YSYEKL. V was pared by 1 base and J by 7 bases, with 14 bases between. The CDR3 spells CASSQGLGQRNEQFF. CDR3 in DNA: TGCGCCAGCAGCCAAGGCCTAGGGCAAAGAAATGAGCAGTTCTTC.

V is TRBV19 and J is TRBJ1-5, with TRBD1 as a possible D gene (6 bases). The germline CDR1 and CDR2 sequences are LNHDA and SQIVND (reference sequence). The CDR3 runs 16 residues. V shed 6 bases and J shed 0 bases, with 15 bases lying between them. The CDR3 coding sequence is TGTGCCAGTAGCCGGACAGCGGTTGGTAGCAATCAGCCCCAGCATTTT. Protein sequence: CASSRTAVGSNQPQHF.

The chain carries TRBV30 and TRBJ1-1, with 12 nucleotides matching TRBD1. Trimming took 0 bases from V and 1 from J; bases not matched to a gene: 9. CDR1 is GTSNPN, CDR2 SVGIG, per germline (reference sequence). This CDR3 region has 18 residues. The CDR3 loop reads CAWSVQWGQGASNTEAFF. The CDR3 DNA is TGTGCCTGGAGTGTACAGTGGGGACAGGGGGCCTCGAACACTGAAGCTTTCTTT.

Concerning this clone: Different DNA sequences within this sample yield the same CDR3. The genes are TRBV19 and TRBJ2-1; TRBD1 aligns across 9 bases. V shed 11 bases, J shed 8 bases, and the junction held 16 bases outside the gene matches. The length of the CDR3 is 15 residues. Germline V lookup: CDR1 LNHDA, CDR2 SQIVND (reference sequence). The CDR3 nucleotides read TGTGCCTCTAGGCGAGGGACAGGGAGTGTAGATGAGCAGTTCTTC. Protein: CASRRGTGSVDEQFF.

CDR3 amino acids: CASSLGEKNYEQYF. The CDR3 DNA is TGTGCCAGCTCACTTGGGGAGAAAAATTACGAGCAGTACTTC. The chain recombines TRBV18 with TRBJ2-7; possibly TRBD2 for D (5 bases). CDR1 and CDR2 (germline): KGHSH, LQKENI. The CDR3 contains 14 residues. Trimming left V 4 bases short and J 4 bases short, with 14 bases between.

This clone was observed once. This chain connects TRBV6-1 to TRBJ1-1; 7 bases are shared with TRBD1. The J segment lost 10 bases and the V segment lost 5 bases, leaving 7 bases of the junction unmatched. CDR3 length: 12 residues. CDR1 and CDR2 (germline): MNHNS, SASEGT. As DNA, the CDR3 is TGTGCCAGCAGTAAACCAGGGGGGCGAGCTTTCTTT. Translated, it gives CASSKPGGRAFF.

The J gene is TRBJ2-5, the V gene TRBV7-2; D unclear. Germline values: CDR1 SGHTA, CDR2 FQGNSA. The CDR3 has 9 amino acids. Trimming took 8 bases from V and 5 from J, leaving 3 bases between them. The CDR3 region is CASGETQYF. In nucleotides, the CDR3 is TGTGCCAGCGGGGAGACCCAGTACTTC.

CDR3 sequence (DNA): TGTGCCAGCAGTTACGGGGGAGGCGATTCACCCCTCCACTTT. It translates to CASSYGGGDSPLHF. The chain combines TRBV6-5 with TRBJ1-6; TRBD1 might be the D (5 bases). The CDR3 covers 14 residues. Trimming cost V 2 bases and J 8 bases, with 10 bases left between them. Germline values: CDR1 MNHEY, CDR2 SVGAGI.

The sample holds a few counts of this clone. The chain uses TRBV2 and TRBJ2-5; 8 bases line up with TRBD2. The CDR3 length is 13 residues. Germline V gene lookup returns CDR1 SNHLY and CDR2 FYNNEI. V lost 6 bases, J lost 4 bases, and 4 bases stayed unmatched. CDR3 in amino acids: CASSGGAGETQYF. The CDR3 DNA is TGTGCCAGCAGCGGGGGGGCCGGAGAGACCCAGTACTTC.

This clone was recorded once. The V and J genes are TRBV5-8 and TRBJ2-5; D may be TRBD1 (5 bases). Germline values: CDR1 SGHTS, CDR2 YDEGEE. V was cut by 4 bases and J by 5 bases, with 6 bases left in between. The CDR3 totals 11 residues. The CDR3 DNA follows: TGTGCCAGCAGCCCAGGGGAGACCCAGTACTTC. Its translation is CASSPGETQYF.

The chain couples TRBV5-4 to TRBJ1-1; no reliable D call. The CDR3 extends over 13 amino acids. V lost 7 bases to trimming and J lost 3 bases, with 13 bases between them. The germline V gene encodes CDR1 SGHNT and CDR2 YYREEE (reference sequence). The CDR3 sequence is CASGDDLDTEAFF. Written as DNA, the CDR3 is TGTGCCAGCGGGGATGATTTGGACACTGAAGCTTTCTTT. Filled out from reference TRBV5-4 and TRBJ1-1, the complete variable domain reads ETGVTQSPTHLIKTRGQQVTLRCSSQSGHNTVSWYQQALGQGPQFIFQYYREEENGRGNFPPRFSGLQFPNYSSELNVNALELDDSALYLCASGDDLDTEAFFGQGTRLTVV.

This clone was counted a few times. The genes are TRBV5-1 and TRBJ2-2; 7 bases map to TRBD1. The CDR3 has 17 amino acids. Germline V CDR1 and CDR2: SGHRS, YFSETQ. The V gene end was trimmed by 5 bases and the J gene end by 1 base; junction bases not matched to a gene: 11. The CDR3 DNA reads TGCGCCAGCAGTCTGGGGCACCGGGACAGGAACACCGGGGAGCTGTTTTTT. Protein sequence: CASSLGHRDRNTGELFF.

The chain combines TRBV7-8 with TRBJ1-1, with D perhaps TRBD1 (5 bases). The germline gives CDR1 SGHVS, CDR2 FQNEAQ. The CDR3 runs 13 residues. V dropped 5 bases and J dropped 7 bases, with 14 bases sitting between them. The CDR3 region is CASSPSWGSEAFF. The CDR3 DNA sequence: TGTGCCAGCAGCCCTTCTTGGGGGAGTGAAGCTTTCTTT.

The rearrangement joins TRBV7-2 to TRBJ2-2; D gene ambiguous. The germline CDR1 and CDR2 sequences are SGHTA and FQGNSA. The CDR3 runs to 13 residues. V was shortened by 6 bases and J by 8 bases, with 13 bases between the two germline ends. The CDR3 DNA is TGTGCCAGCAGGCTTGCGTGGGTGGGGGAGCTGTTTTTT. Encoded protein: CASRLAWVGELFF.

This rearrangement joins TRBV10-3 to TRBJ2-2; D not certain. CDR1 is ENHRY, CDR2 SYGVKD, per germline. The CDR3 is made up of 15 amino acids. The ends were cut back, 3 bases at V and 0 bases at J, with 8 bases in the middle. The CDR3 loop reads CAISEGLANTGELFF. The CDR3 DNA sequence: TGTGCCATCAGTGAAGGTCTAGCGAACACCGGGGAGCTGTTTTTT.

The rearrangement links TRBV15 to TRBJ1-4, with a possible D match to TRBD1 (5 bases). Germline V gene data show CDR1 as LNHNV and CDR2 as YYDKDF (reference sequence). Trimming removed 0 bases at V and 3 bases at J, with 11 bases between. This CDR3 spans 16 amino acids. CDR3 coding DNA: TGTGCCACCAGCAGAGATTTGGGACGGGCTAATGAAAAACTGTTTTTT. Protein: CATSRDLGRANEKLFF. The full variable domain, in which reference TRBV15 and TRBJ1-4 provide the parts outside the CDR3, is DAMVIQNPRYQVTQFGKPVTLSCSQTLNHNVMYWYQQKSSQAPKLLFHYYDKDFNNEADTPDNFQSRRPNTSFCFLDIRSPGLGDTAMYLCATSRDLGRANEKLFFGSGTQLSVL.

This chain links TRBV6-1 with TRBJ2-2, with D perhaps TRBD2 (6 bases). Looked up from germline, CDR1 is MNHNS and CDR2 is SASEGT. The V end was cut by 8 bases, the J end by 7 bases, with 17 bases between. This CDR3 has 14 residues. The DNA for the CDR3 is TGTGCCAGCGCCAGGGTAGGAGGGATCGGGGAGCTGTTTTTT. Its protein product is CASARVGGIGELFF.

The gene calls are TRBV19 and TRBJ2-7; D possibly uses TRBD1 or TRBD2 (5 bases each). V was shortened by 6 bases and J by 2 bases, with 14 bases between the two germline ends. The CDR3 is 14 amino acids. CDR1 and CDR2 from the germline V gene are LNHDA and SQIVND (reference sequence). DNA of the CDR3: TGTGCCAGTAGGGCTTCGGGACGGGCCTACGAGCAGTACTTC. Its protein is CASRASGRAYEQYF.

The chain joins TRBV6-5 to TRBJ2-3; possibly TRBD2 for D (5 bases). V was pared by 6 bases and J by 11 bases, with 18 bases between. Looked up from germline, CDR1 is MNHEY and CDR2 is SVGAGI. The CDR3 is 13 amino acids. CDR3 in amino acids: CASRRGDNLGQYF. DNA of the CDR3: TGTGCCAGCAGACGGGGAGATAACTTGGGGCAGTATTTT.

The chain has TRBV21-1 and TRBJ1-5. TRBV21-1 is a pseudogene locus. The CDR3 extends over 16 amino acids. CDR3 nucleotide sequence: TGTGCCAGCAGCCCGTACGGGGTTCTCTTAAATCAGCCCCAGCATTTT. Protein: CASSPYGVLLNQPQHF.

The V and J genes are TRBV5-1 and TRBJ1-6, with 7 bases identical to TRBD1. The CDR3 totals 16 residues. CDR1 SGHRS and CDR2 YFSETQ come from the germline V gene. V lost 4 bases and J lost 8; bases outside the gene matches: 12. The CDR3 here is CASSGGQSPRYSPLHF. CDR3 nucleotides: TGCGCCAGCAGCGGGGGACAGTCGCCCCGCTATTCACCCCTCCACTTT.

The chain joins TRBV19 to TRBJ2-5, with 9 bases that match TRBD2. V shed 2 bases, J shed 7 bases, and the junction held 11 bases outside the gene matches. This CDR3 spans 16 amino acids. CDR1 LNHDA and CDR2 SQIVND come from the germline V gene (reference sequence). DNA of the CDR3: TGTGCCAGTAGTATAACGGTTAGCGGGGGCTCAGGGACCCAGTACTTC. It codes for CASSITVSGGSGTQYF.